These 15 T cell receptor beta chains came from one sample sequenced in a study of shared clonotypes between healthy human individuals. The repertoire was sequenced with immunoSEQ multiplex PCR; TCRdb's copy has only in-frame clones and lacks some. The table shows some 2.1 million clones, with 85% to 95% occurring only once. Sequencing used naive CD4+ T cells sorted from blood. Subset specified: CD45RA+ positively selected. Receptors were obtained from a man aged 18 to 29 in good health.

This clone was found once. V gene TRBV30 combines with J gene TRBJ1-3; D gene uncertain. Trimming took 7 bases from V and 0 from J, leaving 16 bases between them. Germline CDR1 is GTSNPN and CDR2 is SVGIG (reference sequence). The CDR3 is made up of 15 amino acids. The CDR3, as DNA: TGTGCCTCACGGAGAGGCCTTCTCTCTGGAAACACCATATATTTT. Residues: CASRRGLLSGNTIYF.

V usage is TRBV6-1 and J usage is TRBJ2-5; tentatively, D is TRBD2 (5 bases). The CDR3 runs to 15 residues. Trimming removed 4 bases from V and 8 bases from J, with 20 bases in between. From germline, CDR1 is MNHNS and CDR2 SASEGT. The CDR3 loop is CASSGAYPGGRTQYF. CDR3 bases: TGTGCCAGCAGTGGGGCGTATCCAGGTGGGAGAACCCAGTACTTC.

This clone was seen at least ten times. The chain joins TRBV18 to TRBJ2-2; D is unclear. Trimming removed 5 bases at V and 4 bases at J, with 8 bases between. Germline CDR1 reads KGHSH; CDR2 reads LQKENI. This CDR3 region has 13 residues. CDR3 sequence reads: CASSRTLTGELFF. The CDR3 DNA reads as TGTGCCAGCTCAAGGACCCTCACCGGGGAGCTGTTTTTT.

This clone was observed a single time. This same CDR3 is encoded by further DNA sequences in the sample. This rearrangement joins TRBV10-3 to TRBJ2-1; D is unclear. The CDR3 spans 12 residues. Germline V gene data show CDR1 as ENHRY and CDR2 as SYGVKD. V was pared by 0 bases and J by 8 bases, with 5 bases between. This CDR3 reads CAISESSDEQFF. The CDR3 DNA sequence: TGTGCCATCAGTGAGTCGAGTGATGAGCAGTTCTTC.

J is TRBJ2-2 and V is TRBV11-3; maybe TRBD2 (5 bases). V was clipped by 5 bases and J by 4 bases, with 11 bases between them. Per germline, CDR1 SGHNT and CDR2 YENEEA. The CDR3 sequence is 14 residues long. The DNA of the CDR3 is TGTGCCAGCAGCGCGGACGGAGGCACCGGGGAGCTGTTTTTT. Translated, it gives CASSADGGTGELFF.

The J gene is TRBJ1-5, the V gene TRBV27; tentatively, D is TRBD1 (6 bases). Trimming took 8 bases from V and 9 from J, leaving 20 bases between them. In germline, CDR1 is MNHEY, CDR2 SMNVEV (reference sequence). The CDR3 is made up of 14 amino acids. CDR3 amino acids: CASSSGGGPGPQHF. The CDR3 region has the DNA TGTGCCAGCTCGAGTGGCGGGGGGCCCGGGCCCCAGCATTTT.

The gene calls are TRBV6-1 and TRBJ1-4; 8 bases align to TRBD1. V shed 4 bases and J 4 bases; nucleotides not matched to a gene: 5. Germline values: CDR1 MNHNS, CDR2 SASEGT. The CDR3 is made up of 15 amino acids. DNA of the CDR3: TGTGCCAGCAGTGCCAGGACAGGGATTAATGAAAAACTGTTTTTT. It codes for CASSARTGINEKLFF.

The gene calls are TRBV28 and TRBJ2-7, with 8 bases fitting TRBD2. The CDR3 has 14 residues. V shed 6 bases and J 6 bases; nucleotides not matched to a gene: 10. Germline CDR1 reads MDHEN; CDR2 reads SYDVKM. For the CDR3, the DNA is TGTGCCAGCAGCCCTCCCGGGGGGGGGCGCGAGCAGTACTTC. It yields the protein CASSPPGGGREQYF.

The chain uses TRBV7-2 and TRBJ1-5; no firm D call. This CDR3 has 13 residues. CDR1 SGHTA and CDR2 FQGNSA come from the germline V gene. Trimming took off 1 base at V and 6 bases at J, with 7 bases between the two ends. The DNA for the CDR3 is TGTGCCAGCAGCTTAGAAAGGGCTCAGCCCCAGCATTTT. It is translated as CASSLERAQPQHF.

The chain carries TRBV6-5 and TRBJ1-6; TRBD1 might be the D (5 bases). This CDR3 comprises 15 residues. CDR1 and CDR2 from the germline V gene are MNHEY and SVGAGI. Trimming cost V 5 bases and J 14 bases, with 22 bases left between them. The CDR3 DNA follows: TGTGCCAGCAGTCGATCTGATACGGGGGGTGTAGCCCTCCACTTT. Protein sequence: CASSRSDTGGVALHF.

V and J are TRBV14 and TRBJ2-7; D possibly uses TRBD1 or TRBD2 (5 bases each). Germline values: CDR1 SGHDN, CDR2 FVKESK. The CDR3 has 13 residues. V was pared by 5 bases and J by 3 bases, with 11 bases between. The CDR3 DNA is TGTGCCAGCAGCGGGGACGGATACTACGAGCAGTACTTC. Translation gives CASSGDGYYEQYF.

The gene calls are TRBV5-5 and TRBJ1-6; D is possibly TRBD1 (5 bases). The germline V and J ends were trimmed by 3 bases and 6 bases, with 13 bases remaining between them. The CDR3 sequence is 15 residues long. Germline V gives CDR1 SGHKS, CDR2 YYEKEE (reference sequence). The CDR3 nucleotides are TGTGCCAGCAGCTCGATTGGGACTTCTAATTCACCCCTCCACTTT. As protein: CASSSIGTSNSPLHF.

This rearrangement joins TRBV13 to TRBJ2-7; 9 bases agree with TRBD1. V was pared by 5 bases and J by 5 bases, with 7 bases of the junction left unmatched. The CDR3 runs 14 residues. The germline V gene has CDR1 PRHDT and CDR2 FYEKMQ (reference sequence). The CDR3 region has the DNA TGTGCCAGCAGCCGAAGGACAGGGGTGAACGAGCAGTACTTC. Translated: CASSRRTGVNEQYF.

The chain joins TRBV6-1 to TRBJ1-6; the match to TRBD1 covers 9 bases. The CDR3 extends over 14 amino acids. Germline-derived CDR1 and CDR2 are MNHNS and SASEGT. Unmatched junction bases numbered 7, after V lost 6 bases and J lost 10 bases. The CDR3 loop reads CASREQGASSPLHF. Written as DNA, the CDR3 is TGTGCCAGCAGAGAACAGGGGGCAAGCTCACCCCTCCACTTT.

The chain links TRBV5-4 to TRBJ2-7; 9 nucleotides align to TRBD1. Germline V gene sequence: CDR1 SGHNT, CDR2 YYREEE (reference sequence). J gave up 3 bases and V 3 bases, and 4 bases lay outside the gene matches. The length of the CDR3 is 14 residues. The DNA for the CDR3 is TGTGCCAGCAGCTGGGACAGGGCCCTCTACGAGCAGTACTTC. Amino acid sequence: CASSWDRALYEQYF. Filled out from reference TRBV5-4 and TRBJ2-7, the complete variable domain reads ETGVTQSPTHLIKTRGQQVTLRCSSQSGHNTVSWYQQALGQGPQFIFQYYREEENGRGNFPPRFSGLQFPNYSSELNVNALELDDSALYLCASSWDRALYEQYFGPGTRLTVT.